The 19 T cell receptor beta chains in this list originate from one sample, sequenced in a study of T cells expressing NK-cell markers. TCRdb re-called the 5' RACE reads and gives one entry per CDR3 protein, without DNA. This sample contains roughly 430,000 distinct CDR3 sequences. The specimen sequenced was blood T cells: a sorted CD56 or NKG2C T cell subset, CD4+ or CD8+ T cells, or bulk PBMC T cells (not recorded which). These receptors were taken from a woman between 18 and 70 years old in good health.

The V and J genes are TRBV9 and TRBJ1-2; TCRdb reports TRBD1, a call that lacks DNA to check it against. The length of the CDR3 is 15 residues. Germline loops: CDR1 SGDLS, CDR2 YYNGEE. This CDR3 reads CASSPQRQTLDGYTF.

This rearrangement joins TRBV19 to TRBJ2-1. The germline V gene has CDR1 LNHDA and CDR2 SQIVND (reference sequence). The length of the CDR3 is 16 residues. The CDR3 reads CASSIGRPGSYNEQFF.

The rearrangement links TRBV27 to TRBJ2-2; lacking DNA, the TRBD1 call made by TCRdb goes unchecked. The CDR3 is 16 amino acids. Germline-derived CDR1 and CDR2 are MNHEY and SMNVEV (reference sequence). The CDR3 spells CASSHLGQVSTGELFF.

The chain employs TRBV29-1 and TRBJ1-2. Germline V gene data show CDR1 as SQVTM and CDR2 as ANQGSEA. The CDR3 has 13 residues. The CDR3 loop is CSVVGDLNYGYTF.

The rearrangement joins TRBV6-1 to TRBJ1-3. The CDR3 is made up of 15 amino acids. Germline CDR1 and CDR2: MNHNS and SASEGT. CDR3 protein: CASSPEGALGNTIYF.

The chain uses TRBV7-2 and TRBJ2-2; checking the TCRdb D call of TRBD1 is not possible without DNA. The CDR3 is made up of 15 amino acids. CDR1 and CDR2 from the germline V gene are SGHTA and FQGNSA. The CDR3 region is CASSLARQGAGELFF.

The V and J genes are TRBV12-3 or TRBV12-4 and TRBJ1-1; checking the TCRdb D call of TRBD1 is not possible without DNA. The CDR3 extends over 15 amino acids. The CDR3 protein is CASRQPRGPNTEAFF.

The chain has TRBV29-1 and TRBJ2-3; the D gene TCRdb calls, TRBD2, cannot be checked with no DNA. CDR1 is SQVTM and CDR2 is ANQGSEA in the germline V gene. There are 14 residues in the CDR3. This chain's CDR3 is CSVTSGGVADTQYF.

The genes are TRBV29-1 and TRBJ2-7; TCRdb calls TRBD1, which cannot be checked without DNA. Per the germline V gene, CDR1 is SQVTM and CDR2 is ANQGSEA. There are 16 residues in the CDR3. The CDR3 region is CSVQQEGTGGLYEQYF.

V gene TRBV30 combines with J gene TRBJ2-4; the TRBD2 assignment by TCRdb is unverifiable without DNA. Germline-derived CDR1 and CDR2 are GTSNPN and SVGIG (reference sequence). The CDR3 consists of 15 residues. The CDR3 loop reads CAWSVPGGTKNIQYF.

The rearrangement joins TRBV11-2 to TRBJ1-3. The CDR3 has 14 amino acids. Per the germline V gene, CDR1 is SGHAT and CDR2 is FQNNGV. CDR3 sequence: CASISGISGNTIYF.

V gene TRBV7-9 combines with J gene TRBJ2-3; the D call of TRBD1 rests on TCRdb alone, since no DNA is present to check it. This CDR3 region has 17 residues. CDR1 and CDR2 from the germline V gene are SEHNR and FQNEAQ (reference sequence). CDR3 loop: CASSSRGESGVTDTQYF.

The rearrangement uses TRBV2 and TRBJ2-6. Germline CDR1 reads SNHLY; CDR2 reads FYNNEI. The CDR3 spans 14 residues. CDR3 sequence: CASKTSSGANVLTF.

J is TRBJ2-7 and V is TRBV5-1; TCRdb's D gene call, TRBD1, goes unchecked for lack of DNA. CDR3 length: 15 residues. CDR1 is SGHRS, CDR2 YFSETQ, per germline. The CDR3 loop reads CASSLGTGGVNEQYF.

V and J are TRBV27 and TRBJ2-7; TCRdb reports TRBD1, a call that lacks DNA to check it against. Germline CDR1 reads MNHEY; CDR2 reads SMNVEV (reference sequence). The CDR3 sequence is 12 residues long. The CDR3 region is CASSYPGAEQYF.

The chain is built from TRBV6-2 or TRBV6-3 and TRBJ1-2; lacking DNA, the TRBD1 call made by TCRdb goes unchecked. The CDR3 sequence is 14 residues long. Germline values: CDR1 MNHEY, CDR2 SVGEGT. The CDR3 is CASSYSWTGYGYTF.

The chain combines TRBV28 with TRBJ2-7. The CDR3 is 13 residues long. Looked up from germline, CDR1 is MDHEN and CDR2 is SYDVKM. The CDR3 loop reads CASSGTDGYEQYF.

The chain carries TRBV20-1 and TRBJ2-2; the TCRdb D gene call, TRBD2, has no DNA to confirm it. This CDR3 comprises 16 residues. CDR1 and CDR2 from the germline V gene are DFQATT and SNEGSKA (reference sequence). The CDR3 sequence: CSARVGRGPNTGELFF.

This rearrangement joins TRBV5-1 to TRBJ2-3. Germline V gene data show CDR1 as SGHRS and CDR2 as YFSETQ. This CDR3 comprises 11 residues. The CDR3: CASRGTDTQYF.